Listed below are T cell receptor beta chains from one sample, sequenced in a study of blood T cells in healthy people across ages. TCRdb ran MiXCR on the 5' RACE reads and lists one entry per CDR3 protein. This sample has about 680,000 distinct CDR3 sequences, with about half found just once. The specimen was blood. The receptors were gathered from a woman aged 60-75 years in good health. CDR3s include the opening cysteine and the closing phenylalanine or tryptophan. The D gene is left open where the match is weak. A clone size is listed for some rows: how often the clone was seen (once, few, many), or a class if it is expanded.

17 | . | TRBJ2-1 | TRBV9 | TRBD2 | CASSVGPGGADHDEQFF | TGTGCCAGCAGCGTAGGGCCGGGGGGTGCAGACCACGATGAGCAGTTCTTC
15 | . | TRBJ2-7 | TRBV6-6 | TRBD1 | CASSDRDRGSYEQYF | TGTGCCAGCAGTGACCGGGACAGGGGTTCTTACGAGCAGTACTTC
16 | . | TRBJ2-1 | TRBV7-3 | TRBD2 | CASSPRGGVGSNEQFF | TGTGCCAGCAGTCCCCGGGGGGGAGTGGGCTCCAATGAGCAGTTCTTC
15 | . | TRBJ2-7 | TRBV19 | . | CASSILSSGAYEQYF | TGTGCCAGTAGTATTCTGTCCAGCGGTGCGTACGAGCAGTACTTC
16 | . | TRBJ2-6 | TRBV30 | . | CAWSPWASSGANVLTF | TGTGCCTGGAGCCCTTGGGCGAGCTCTGGGGCCAACGTCCTGACTTTC
14 | . | TRBJ1-1 | TRBV28 | . | CASSFGGRDTEAFF | TGTGCCAGCAGTTTTGGGGGGAGGGACACTGAAGCTTTCTTT
13 | . | TRBJ2-1 | TRBV2 | TRBD2 | CASTGLADNEQFF | TGTGCCAGCACGGGACTAGCCGACAATGAGCAGTTCTTC
16 | few | TRBJ2-5 | TRBV4-2 | TRBD2 | CASSQGNSGSGETQYF | TGTGCCAGCAGCCAAGGGAATAGCGGGAGTGGTGAGACCCAGTACTTC
14 | . | TRBJ2-7 | TRBV6-2/TRBV6-3 | . | CASSLTGVPYEQYF | TGTGCCAGCAGTCTTACGGGAGTGCCCTACGAGCAGTACTTC
17 | . | TRBJ2-3 | TRBV20-1 | TRBD2 | CSATRDNLAGGADTQYF | TGCAGTGCAACTCGTGACAACCTAGCGGGAGGTGCCGATACGCAGTATTTT
16 | . | TRBJ2-5 | TRBV15 | TRBD2 | CATSRDMLAGVGEQYF | TGTGCCACCAGCAGAGATATGTTAGCGGGAGTGGGTGAGCAGTACTTC
15 | . | TRBJ2-4 | TRBV7-2 | . | CASSLAGLAKNIQYF | TGTGCCAGCAGCTTAGCCGGGTTAGCCAAAAACATTCAGTACTTC
13 | . | TRBJ2-4 | TRBV6-6 | . | CASSYSTENIQYF | TGTGCCAGCAGTTACTCGACAGAAAACATTCAGTACTTC
16 | . | TRBJ1-6 | TRBV9 | TRBD1 | CASSVAGQGTNSPLHF | TGTGCCAGCAGCGTAGCGGGACAGGGGACTAATTCACCCCTCCACTTT
14 | few | TRBJ2-1 | TRBV7-2 | . | CASSLGTEYNEQFF | TGTGCCAGCAGCTTAGGGACAGAATACAATGAGCAGTTCTTC
19 | . | TRBJ2-5 | TRBV7-2 | TRBD2 | CASSLLGTSGSYGQETQYF | TGTGCCAGCAGCTTATTGGGGACTAGCGGGAGTTACGGCCAAGAGACCCAGTACTTC
14 | few | TRBJ2-5 | TRBV27 | TRBD2 | CATGLAGGYETQYF | TGTGCCACTGGACTAGCGGGAGGGTATGAGACCCAGTACTTC
15 | . | TRBJ2-7 | TRBV7-3 | TRBD2 | CASSRSAGGEYEQYF | TGTGCCAGCAGCCGTTCAGCGGGAGGGGAGTACGAGCAGTACTTC
14 | many | TRBJ1-1 | TRBV4-3 | . | CASSQDRLNTEAFF | TGCGCCAGCAGCCAAGACAGGCTTAACACTGAAGCTTTCTTT
15 | . | TRBJ2-7 | TRBV29-1 | . | CSVEGSRGGNYEQYF | TGCAGCGTTGAGGGATCTAGAGGGGGTAACTACGAGCAGTACTTC